A selection of T cell receptor beta chains follows, all from one sample in a study of OX40 agonist ivuxolimab in advanced cancers. The method was immunoSEQ multiplex PCR; TCRdb's version includes in-frame clones alone and lacks a portion of them. The sample records 60,000 or so clones, about 82% being singletons. The sequenced sample was CD4+ or CD8+ T cells sorted from blood, obtained in a trial of the OX40 agonist ivuxolimab. Source of these receptors: an adult with an advanced solid tumor such as melanoma, head and neck, liver or kidney cancer. The CDR3 runs from the conserved cysteine through the conserved F or W. A D gene is named only where the DNA matches it firmly. The size of a clone is reported for some rows only, either as once, few or many, or as a class for expanded clones.

>TRBD1|TRBJ1-2|TRBV18|-
TGTGCCAGCTCACCTGGACAGGGCAGCTACTATGGCTACACCTTC
CASSPGQGSYYGYTF
>-|TRBJ1-5|TRBV5-1|-
TGCGCCAGCAGCTCGGGGTTGGGTCAGCCCCAGCATTTT
CASSSGLGQPQHF
>-|TRBJ1-3|TRBV14|-
TGTGCCAGCAGCCAAGGGACAGCTGGAAACACCATATATTTT
CASSQGTAGNTIYF
>TRBD1|TRBJ2-3|TRBV14|-
TGTGCCAGCAGCCCCCCAGGGGGCGGAAATACGCAGTATTTT
CASSPPGGGNTQYF
>TRBD2|TRBJ2-1|TRBV9|-
TGTGCCAGCAGCATTAGCGGGGCGTTCAGCAATGAGCAGTTCTTC
CASSISGAFSNEQFF
>-|TRBJ1-6|TRBV6-6|few
TGTGCCAGCTTTCTAGGGGAATCACCCCTCCACTTT
CASFLGESPLHF
>-|TRBJ2-7|TRBV7-8|once
TGTGCCAGCAGCCCCCCTGGCAGCTACGAGCAGTACTTC
CASSPPGSYEQYF
>TRBD2|TRBJ2-7|TRBV7-9|-
TGTGCCAGCAGCCCACCGCCTCGACTAGCGGGGAGGTGGGACGAGCAGTACTTC
CASSPPPRLAGRWDEQYF
>-|TRBJ2-4|TRBV18|-
TGTGCCAGCTCACCCTCATGGCAGGGGCAAAACATTCAGTACTTC
CASSPSWQGQNIQYF
>-|TRBJ1-6|TRBV27|-
TGTGCCAGCGCTAAGGTTCGGGGAGGAGGATCCTATAATTCACCCCTCCACTTT
CASAKVRGGGSYNSPLHF
>TRBD2|TRBJ2-1|TRBV7-2|-
TGTGCCAGCAGCCCAACAGCGGGAGCCTACAATGAGCAGTTCTTC
CASSPTAGAYNEQFF
>-|TRBJ2-5|TRBV28|-
TGTGCCAGCAGCCTCACAGGGTCGGGGTCCCAGTACTTC
CASSLTGSGSQYF
>-|TRBJ2-2|TRBV30|-
TGTGCCTGGAGAGTGGGGGGTACCTACTGGACCGGGGAGCTGTTTTTT
CAWRVGGTYWTGELFF
>TRBD1|TRBJ1-2|TRBV5-1|-
TGCGCCAGCACGACCGGGTCCCTGTCTGACTCGACAGGGAAGTATGGCTACACCTTC
CASTTGSLSDSTGKYGYTF
>-|TRBJ2-3|TRBV7-8|-
TGTGCCAGCAGCTGGAGGGGGACCCCGAGCACAGATACGCAGTATTTT
CASSWRGTPSTDTQYF
>TRBD1|TRBJ2-2|TRBV6-5|-
TGTGCCAGCAGCCCCTACAGGGGTATTCTGTTTTTT
CASSPYRGILFF
>-|TRBJ2-2|TRBV2|-
TGTGCCAGCACCTTAACAGGGAACACCGGGGAGCTGTTTTTT
CASTLTGNTGELFF
>TRBD1|TRBJ1-1|TRBV10-3|-
TGTGCCATACGGGGACAGGGGGCAGGTGAAGCTTTCTTT
CAIRGQGAGEAFF
>TRBD1|TRBJ2-7|TRBV28|-
TGTGCCAGCAGTTTGGGGGGACAGGGTGTAAGAGAGCAGTACTTC
CASSLGGQGVREQYF
>-|TRBJ1-3|TRBV6-5|-
TGTGCCAGCAGTACTCAGGTGGGAAACACCATATATTTT
CASSTQVGNTIYF
>-|TRBJ2-1|TRBV4-1|-
TGCGCCAGCAGCCAAAAGGGAGAGCAGTTCTTC
CASSQKGEQFF
>TRBD1|TRBJ2-3|TRBV5-1|-
TGCGCCAGCAGCTCGCGGACAGGATTCACAGATACGCAGTATTTT
CASSSRTGFTDTQYF
>TRBD1|TRBJ2-7|TRBV11-2|-
TGTGCCAGCAGCTCGCTGGACAGGGTTAACTACGAGCAGTACTTC
CASSSLDRVNYEQYF
>-|TRBJ1-1|TRBV28|-
TGTGCCAGCAGGATCCAGGGTACTGAAGCTTTCTTT
CASRIQGTEAFF
>-|TRBJ2-3|TRBV19|-
TGTGCCAGTAGTATAGATTCGGGGCGGAGGTTATATTTT
CASSIDSGRRLYF
>TRBD1|TRBJ1-5|TRBV7-8|few
TGTGCCAGCAGCTTAGACTACCTCAGGACAGGGAGGGTGACGGGCAATCAGCCCCAGCATTTT
CASSLDYLRTGRVTGNQPQHF
>-|TRBJ2-3|TRBV19|-
TGTGCCAGTAGTAGACTACGGACATCTAGCACAGATACGCAGTATTTT
CASSRLRTSSTDTQYF
>-|TRBJ1-2|TRBV18|-
TGTGCCAGCTCCACAGACTTTAACTATGGCTACACCTTC
CASSTDFNYGYTF
>-|TRBJ1-3|TRBV5-1|-
TGCGCCAGCAGCTTGGAAGGCCGACTCTCTGGAAACACCATATATTTT
CASSLEGRLSGNTIYF
>TRBD1|TRBJ1-1|TRBV5-1|-
TGCGCCAGCAGCCTACGACAGGGCGACACTGAAGCTTTCTTT
CASSLRQGDTEAFF
>-|TRBJ1-1|TRBV18|-
TGTGCCAGCTCACCAGATACAGGGAAATCTGAAGCTTTCTTT
CASSPDTGKSEAFF
>-|TRBJ1-2|TRBV11-3|-
TGTGCCAGCGCCTACCGTCCGACAGGATATGGCTACACCTTC
CASAYRPTGYGYTF
>-|TRBJ1-4|TRBV2|-
TGTGCCAGCTCTTCGGGACAAGTAAATGAAAAACTGTTTTTT
CASSSGQVNEKLFF
>-|TRBJ2-1|TRBV4-2|-
TGTGCCAGCAGCCAAGATTTAGCGCGAATTTCCTACAATGAGCAGTTCTTC
CASSQDLARISYNEQFF